The 14 T cell receptor beta chains presented below share a single source sample, sequenced in a study of blood T cells in healthy people across ages. PCR was performed a second time for roughly 6 to 12 cycles using a sample-barcoded 5' primer and a J-beta primer mix. MiXCR, applied by TCRdb to the 5' RACE reads, yields one record per CDR3 protein. The repertoire has 630,000 or so distinct CDR3 sequences, roughly 30% of them found once; the top ten carry roughly 14%. Material: blood. The receptors shown here come from a woman over 75 in good health.

The J gene is TRBJ1-4, the V gene TRBV4-2; tentatively, D is TRBD1 (5 bases). Germline CDR1 and CDR2: LGHNA and YNFKEQ. The CDR3 runs to 15 residues. With 1 base removed from V and 8 bases from J, the gap between germline ends came to 14 bases. The chain's CDR3 is CASSQVGAPGEKLFF. The CDR3 region has the DNA TGTGCCAGCAGCCAAGTAGGGGCTCCTGGGGAAAAACTGTTTTTT.

V usage is TRBV4-2 and J usage is TRBJ1-1; D gene uncertain. CDR3 length: 16 residues. V was pared by 5 bases and J by 0 bases, with 16 bases between. Germline CDR1 is LGHNA and CDR2 is YNFKEQ. The CDR3: CASSWGGQTVNTEAFF. CDR3 nucleotide sequence: TGTGCCAGCAGCTGGGGAGGGCAGACTGTGAACACTGAAGCTTTCTTT.

The chain uses TRBV10-3 and TRBJ2-2, with 9 nucleotides matching TRBD1. CDR3 length: 15 residues. J lost 4 bases, V lost 3 bases, and 3 bases had no gene match. Germline CDR1 reads ENHRY; CDR2 reads SYGVKD. This CDR3 is CAISDGQGSTGELFF. CDR3 nucleotide sequence: TGTGCCATCAGTGATGGACAGGGGTCCACCGGGGAGCTGTTTTTT.

The chain recombines TRBV20-1 with TRBJ1-2; D is ambiguous. The V end lost 5 bases, the J end lost 1 base, and 17 bases lay between the germline ends. Germline V gene data show CDR1 as DFQATT and CDR2 as SNEGSKA (reference sequence). This CDR3 has 15 residues. CDR3: CSAPAGQSGNYGYTF. The DNA for the CDR3 is TGCAGTGCTCCCGCTGGGCAGAGCGGTAACTATGGCTACACCTTC.

As for this clonotype: This may come from a read error, since a much larger clone is one base off. The chain is built from TRBV5-1 and TRBJ2-7; D not certain. Per germline, CDR1 SGHRS and CDR2 YFSETQ. The CDR3 has 15 residues. Trimming stripped 4 bases from V and 0 bases from J, with 14 bases between. CDR3 residues: CASSPKGPPSYEQYF. CDR3 nucleotides: TGCGCCAGCAGCCCCAAAGGTCCTCCCTCCTACGAGCAGTACTTC.

This clonotype was seen ten or more times. V and J are TRBV5-1 and TRBJ1-2; 9 nucleotides align to TRBD1. Germline CDR1 SGHRS, CDR2 YFSETQ. V dropped 4 bases and J dropped 6; count of bases not matched to a gene: 13. The CDR3 sequence is 16 residues long. CDR3 nucleotide sequence: TGCGCCAGCAGCCAATTACCGGGACAGGGAAAGGATGGCTACACCTTC. Protein product: CASSQLPGQGKDGYTF.

The chain combines TRBV12-3 or TRBV12-4 with TRBJ1-6; D ambiguous. Deletions cut 1 base from V and 9 bases from J, with 13 bases between. This CDR3 has 15 residues. CDR3 DNA: TGTGCCAGCAGTTTAGTCCCGGGATCGGGTTCACCCCTCCACTTT. It yields the protein CASSLVPGSGSPLHF.

This clonotype was observed at least ten times. The chain joins TRBV7-2 to TRBJ2-7, with D possibly TRBD1 on 5 matching bases. Trimming stripped 6 bases from V and 6 bases from J, with 9 bases between. Germline CDR1 reads SGHTA; CDR2 reads FQGNSA. The CDR3 is made up of 11 amino acids. The CDR3 sequence: CASRSDSEQYF. CDR3 DNA sequence: TGTGCCAGCAGATCAGACAGCGAGCAGTACTTC.

As concerns this clonotype: This may come from a read error, since a much larger clone is one base off. The chain links TRBV25-1 to TRBJ1-1, with 7 bases lining up with TRBD1. The CDR3 runs 14 residues. In germline, CDR1 is MGHDK, CDR2 SYGVNS. This chain's CDR3 is CASSEFRGYTETFF. CDR3 nucleotides: TGTGCCAGCAGTGAATTCAGGGGGTACACTGAAACTTTCTTT.

The chain employs TRBV6-6 and TRBJ1-1, with a possible D match to TRBD1 (6 bases). The CDR3 spans 16 residues. V was cut by 10 bases and J by 3 bases, with 24 bases left in between. The germline CDR1 and CDR2 sequences are MNHNY and SVGAGI (reference sequence). This chain's CDR3 is CATSISPWGLYTEAFF. The CDR3 nucleotides read TGTGCCACTTCTATCTCACCCTGGGGGCTTTACACTGAAGCTTTCTTT.

As concerns this clonotype: Relative to the germline gene, one junction end is altered; a read error may explain this. The genes are TRBV12-3 or TRBV12-4 and TRBJ2-1; D unresolved. The CDR3 length is 17 residues. The CDR3 protein is CASTPGHKPSSYNEQVF. The CDR3 DNA follows: TGTGCCAGCACCCCGGGTCATAAACCGAGCTCCTACAACGAGCAGGTCTTC.

This clonotype has ten or more counts. The chain links TRBV3-1 to TRBJ2-5, with D hard to call. The CDR3 spans 11 residues. Per the germline V gene, CDR1 is LGHDT and CDR2 is YNNKEL (reference sequence). V lost 3 bases to trimming and J lost 6 bases, with 5 bases between them. The CDR3 spells CASSQIQTQYF. CDR3 in DNA: TGTGCCAGCAGCCAGATCCAGACCCAGTACTTC.

This clonotype was detected ten times or more. J is TRBJ1-1 and V is TRBV29-1; D uncertain. Germline CDR1 SQVTM, CDR2 ANQGSEA. Deletions cut 4 bases from V and 0 bases from J, with 15 bases between. The CDR3 is made up of 15 amino acids. This CDR3 is CSVARSGQVNTEAFF. In DNA, the CDR3 is TGCAGCGTTGCCCGGTCGGGCCAGGTGAACACTGAAGCTTTCTTT. The full variable domain, its missing parts supplied by reference TRBV29-1 and TRBJ1-1, is SAVISQKPSRDICQRGTSLTIQCQVDSQVTMMFWYRQQPGQSLTLIATANQGSEATYESGFVIDKFPISRPNLTFSTLTVSNMSPEDSSIYLCSVARSGQVNTEAFFGQGTRLTVV.

This chain uses TRBV10-3 with TRBJ2-3; D gene ambiguous. This CDR3 has 13 amino acids. Between the trimmed V and J ends, which lost 6 bases and 0 bases, there was a span of 7 bases. Germline lookup yields CDR1 ENHRY and CDR2 SYGVKD. The CDR3 bases are TGTGCCATCAGCAGAGCGAGCACAGATACGCAGTATTTT. Residues: CAISRASTDTQYF.